This TCR beta chain stems from a study of blood T cell repertoires in COVID-19. Source study methods: By means of reference gene primer amplification, nucleated cell counts were estimated. The protocol was immunoSEQ multiplex PCR, while the TCRdb copy is restricted to in-frame clones and leaves out a portion. V, J and clone size are taken as reported in that table, and D and trimming were inferred from the DNA itself. Of approximately 300,000 clones listed, about 88% are singletons. The CDR3 has 16 amino acids. Germline CDR1 reads LNHDA; CDR2 reads SQIVND (reference sequence). Trimming shortened V by 7 bases and J by 2 bases, and 18 bases separated the two germline ends. Participants reported their clinical history, and cohort assignment relied on those reports. Cohort 3 recovered donors had two negative PCRs, clearance, or symptom resolution.

This sequence joins TRBV19 and TRBJ1-5; the D gene is possibly TRBD1 (5 bases). This clonotype was sampled from a man between 60 and 75 years old who had recovered from COVID-19. Sequencing used PBMCs or T cells enriched from blood (not recorded which). DNA of the CDR3: TGTGCCAGTACCGGGGGGGGGTTCCTTCGCAATCAGCCCCAGCATTTT. Protein: CASTGGGFLRNQPQHF. Filled out from reference TRBV19 and TRBJ1-5, the complete variable domain reads DGGITQSPKYLFRKEGQNVTLSCEQNLNHDAMYWYRQDPGQGLRLIYYSQIVNDFQKGDIAEGYSVSREKKESFPLTVTSAQKNPTAFYLCASTGGGFLRNQPQHFGDGTRLSIL.